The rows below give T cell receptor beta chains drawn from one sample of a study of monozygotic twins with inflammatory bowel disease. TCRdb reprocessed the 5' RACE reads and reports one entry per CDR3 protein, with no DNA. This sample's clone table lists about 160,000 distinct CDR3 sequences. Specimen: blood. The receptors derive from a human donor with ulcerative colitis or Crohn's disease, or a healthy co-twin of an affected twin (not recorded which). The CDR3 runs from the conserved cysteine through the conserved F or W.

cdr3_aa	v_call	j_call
CASSAHSSSYNEQFF	TRBV7-2	TRBJ2-1
CSVESGLLTGELFF	TRBV29-1	TRBJ2-2
CASSTVLNQPQHF	TRBV28	TRBJ1-5
CSVGASGGETQYF	TRBV29-1	TRBJ2-5
CASSLYGQGGQPQHF	TRBV5-5	TRBJ1-5
CASSLGYSQETQYF	TRBV7-2	TRBJ2-5
CASTRSGRINEKLFF	TRBV25-1	TRBJ1-4
CATSERGVGSYNEQFF	TRBV24-1	TRBJ2-1
CASGWGAGETQYF	TRBV5-1	TRBJ2-5
CASSQGSKANEQFF	TRBV6-1	TRBJ2-1
CASSLDGSGPWGYTF	TRBV11-2	TRBJ1-2
CASSPLGEEQFF	TRBV7-3	TRBJ2-1
CATSRGTGGGYTF	TRBV15	TRBJ1-2
CASSFEGGSNQPQHF	TRBV12-3/TRBV12-4	TRBJ1-5
CASSFSLSSRVNTGELFF	TRBV7-2	TRBJ2-2
CASSLVWGDGYTF	TRBV5-1	TRBJ1-2
CASSLDRMSSYNSPLHF	TRBV7-3	TRBJ1-6
CASSDNGGIYNEQFF	TRBV2	TRBJ2-1
CASSLATGALGPQHF	TRBV12-3/TRBV12-4	TRBJ1-5
CASSFRQGAEKLFF	TRBV12-3/TRBV12-4	TRBJ1-4
CASGSQRTGGNEQFF	TRBV10-3	TRBJ2-1
CASSFTSGTDTQYF	TRBV5-1	TRBJ2-3
CASSSGGLAYPLAKNIQYF	TRBV21-1	TRBJ2-4
CASKTQGADTQYF	TRBV28	TRBJ2-3
CASSFGGGTGNTIYF	TRBV5-1	TRBJ1-3
CSVGWRGLWKHYEQYF	TRBV29-1	TRBJ2-7
CASSEGTSGLSSYEQYF	TRBV6-1	TRBJ2-7
CATSSFNTGGPYTGELFF	TRBV15	TRBJ2-2
CASMGDRGRNYGYTF	TRBV27	TRBJ1-2
CASSQDPGVPEAFF	TRBV3-1	TRBJ1-1
CASSVSGRADGNEQFF	TRBV5-1	TRBJ2-1
CASSQVDSPLHF	TRBV4-1	TRBJ1-6
CASQSPFGVGGYTF	TRBV28	TRBJ1-2
CSVEDLTDTQYF	TRBV29-1	TRBJ2-3
CASSWTGGGGSNEKLFF	TRBV5-4	TRBJ1-4
CSAGSGSYHEQFF	TRBV20-1	TRBJ2-1
CASRGLAGANNEQFF	TRBV7-9	TRBJ2-1
CASSLAQGFEQFF	TRBV7-2	TRBJ2-1
CASSTQDLSYEQYF	TRBV19	TRBJ2-7
CASSPKGQGASHEQFF	TRBV4-1	TRBJ2-1